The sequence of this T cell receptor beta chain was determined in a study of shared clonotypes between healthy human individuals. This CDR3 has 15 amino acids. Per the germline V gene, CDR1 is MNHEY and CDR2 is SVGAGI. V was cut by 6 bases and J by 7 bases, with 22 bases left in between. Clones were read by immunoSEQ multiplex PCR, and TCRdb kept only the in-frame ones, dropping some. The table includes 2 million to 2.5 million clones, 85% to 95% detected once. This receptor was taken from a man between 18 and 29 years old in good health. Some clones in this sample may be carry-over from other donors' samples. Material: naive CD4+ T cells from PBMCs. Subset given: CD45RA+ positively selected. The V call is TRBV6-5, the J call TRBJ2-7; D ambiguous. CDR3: CASRDLQLRLGEQYF. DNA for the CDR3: TGTGCCAGCAGAGACCTCCAGTTAAGGTTGGGGGAGCAGTACTTC.